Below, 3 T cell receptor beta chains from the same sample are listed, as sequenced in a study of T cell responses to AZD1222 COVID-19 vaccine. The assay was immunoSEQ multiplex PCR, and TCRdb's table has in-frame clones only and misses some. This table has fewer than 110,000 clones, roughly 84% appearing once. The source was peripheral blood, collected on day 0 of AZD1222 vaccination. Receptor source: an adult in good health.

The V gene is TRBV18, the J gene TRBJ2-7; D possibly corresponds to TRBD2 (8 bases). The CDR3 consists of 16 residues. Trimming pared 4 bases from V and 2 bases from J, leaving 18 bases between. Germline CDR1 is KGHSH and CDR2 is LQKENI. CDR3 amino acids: CASSQRQGGGTYEQYF. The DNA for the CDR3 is TGTGCCAGCTCACAACGACAGGGCGGGGGGACCTACGAGCAGTACTTC. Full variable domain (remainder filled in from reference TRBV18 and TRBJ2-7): NAGVMQNPRHLVRRRGQEARLRCSPMKGHSHVYWYRQLPEEGLKFMVYLQKENIIDESGMPKERFSAEFPKEGPSILRIQQVVRGDSAAYFCASSQRQGGGTYEQYFGPGTRLTVT.

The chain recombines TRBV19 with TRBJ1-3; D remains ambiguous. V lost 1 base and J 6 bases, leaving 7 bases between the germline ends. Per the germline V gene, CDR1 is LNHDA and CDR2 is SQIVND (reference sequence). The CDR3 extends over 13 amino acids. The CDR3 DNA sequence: TGTGCCAGTAGTATAGGGGTGGAAAACACCATATATTTT. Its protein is CASSIGVENTIYF. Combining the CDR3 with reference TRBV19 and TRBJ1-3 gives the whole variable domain DGGITQSPKYLFRKEGQNVTLSCEQNLNHDAMYWYRQDPGQGLRLIYYSQIVNDFQKGDIAEGYSVSREKKESFPLTVTSAQKNPTAFYLCASSIGVENTIYFGEGSWLTVV.

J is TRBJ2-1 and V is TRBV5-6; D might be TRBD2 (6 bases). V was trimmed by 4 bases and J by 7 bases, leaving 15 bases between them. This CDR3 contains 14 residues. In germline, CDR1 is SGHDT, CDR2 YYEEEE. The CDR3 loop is CASSTIIAENEQFF. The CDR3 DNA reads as TGTGCCAGCAGCACAATAATAGCGGAAAATGAGCAGTTCTTC.